The text below deals with one T cell receptor beta chain. Its antigen is as yet unknown. The entry originates in a study of T cell responses to AZD1222 COVID-19 vaccine. Study findings and constraints: There were repertoire samples only from the period after the peak T cell response.

Clones were read by immunoSEQ multiplex PCR, and TCRdb kept only the in-frame ones, dropping some. The data show about 140,000 clones, roughly 89% seen once. Germline V gives CDR1 ENHRY, CDR2 SYGVKD. Trimming cost V 2 bases and J 0 bases, with 13 bases left between them. The CDR3 runs to 16 residues. V gene TRBV10-3 combines with J gene TRBJ1-2; D gene unclear. The receptor's source is an adult in good health. The sequencing here drew on peripheral blood, taken on day 0 of AZD1222 vaccination. This chain's CDR3 is CAISEVVHPSNYGYTF. DNA of the CDR3: TGTGCCATCAGTGAGGTCGTTCACCCCTCTAACTATGGCTACACCTTC.